This TCR beta chain was retrieved from a study of T cells after yellow fever vaccination. Study background: With SMART-Seq v4 Ultra Low Input, the fractions containing low cell numbers were prepared. General study results and limits: Abundant bulk-population clonotypes could contaminate the FACS-sorted repertoires. The secondary response was weaker but peaked faster, day 5 versus 15.

Template switching with 5'RACE generated the TCR cDNA and added a universal primer site and UMIs. TCRdb passed the 5' RACE reads through MiXCR, listing each CDR3 protein once. The table includes tens of thousands of distinct CDR3 sequences, approximately 7.3% detected once. This clonotype appeared many times. The antigen is unknown. Trimming pared 8 bases from V and 3 bases from J, leaving 13 bases between. This CDR3 contains 13 residues. The sequencing here drew on CD8+ T cells sorted from PBMCs, taken 10 days after the first yellow fever vaccination. The V and J genes are TRBV12-3 or TRBV12-4 and TRBJ1-1; possible D gene TRBD1, 5 bases. The receptor was derived from a man aged 18 to 29 who received the YFV17D yellow fever vaccine. CDR3 region: CASFPGGYTEAFF. As DNA, the CDR3 is TGTGCCAGCTTTCCGGGGGGTTACACTGAAGCTTTCTTT.